The present T cell receptor (beta chain) was sequenced within a study of OX40 agonist ivuxolimab in advanced cancers. The repertoire was sequenced with immunoSEQ multiplex PCR; TCRdb's copy has only in-frame clones and lacks some. The repertoire holds approximately 74,000 clones, with approximately 90% as singletons. Overall study results and limits: Those patients achieving a partial response at 0.1-3.0 mg/kg showed among the lowest clonal expansion.

CDR3 length: 17 amino acids. The V segment lost 4 bases and the J segment 0 bases; nucleotides outside the gene matches: 8. The germline V gene encodes CDR1 SGDLS and CDR2 YYNGEE. The sample holds one count of this clone. The antigen remains undetermined. The sample in question was CD4+ or CD8+ T cells sorted from blood, obtained in a trial of the OX40 agonist ivuxolimab. The rearrangement joins TRBV9 to TRBJ2-1, with 9 bases aligning to TRBD2. The origin of this receptor is an adult with an advanced solid tumor such as melanoma, head and neck, liver or kidney cancer. CDR3 sequence (DNA): TGTGCCAGCAGCCAAGCGCCTAGCGGGGCCTCCTACAATGAGCAGTTCTTC. Protein sequence: CASSQAPSGASYNEQFF.